Described below is a single TCR beta chain sequence and its context. Its target is unknown. This CDR3 has 15 amino acids. V was clipped by 6 bases and J by 3 bases; unmatched bases: 9. Germline V lookup: CDR1 MNHEY, CDR2 SVGAGI. The donors were in the roughly 130-subject validation cohort; that cohort was separate from the roughly 700-subject first cohort. Some clones are missing from TCRdb's copy, which holds only in-frame ones; the method was immunoSEQ multiplex PCR. The sample gives some 260,000 clones, more than 85% of which show up once; around 13% is in the top ten. The data belong to a study of cytomegalovirus exposure and HLA in healthy donors. Study-level information: A subsequent analysis stated that the 120 or so validation repertoires were run on the same platform as the 650 to 850 first-cohort repertoires.

General observations from the study: High specificity and sensitivity for cytomegalovirus status were reported for the classifier. Subsequent analysis found a tendency for first-cohort TCR clusters to co-occur within the 120 or so validation repertoires.

This chain links TRBV6-5 with TRBJ1-2; 8 bases map to TRBD1. Input material: PBMCs. The sequence derives from a man aged 18-30 years in good health and CMV-seropositive. Written as DNA, the CDR3 is TGTGCCAGCAGCCCTGCCAGGGGGCCCCACTATGGCTACACCTTC. Translation gives CASSPARGPHYGYTF.